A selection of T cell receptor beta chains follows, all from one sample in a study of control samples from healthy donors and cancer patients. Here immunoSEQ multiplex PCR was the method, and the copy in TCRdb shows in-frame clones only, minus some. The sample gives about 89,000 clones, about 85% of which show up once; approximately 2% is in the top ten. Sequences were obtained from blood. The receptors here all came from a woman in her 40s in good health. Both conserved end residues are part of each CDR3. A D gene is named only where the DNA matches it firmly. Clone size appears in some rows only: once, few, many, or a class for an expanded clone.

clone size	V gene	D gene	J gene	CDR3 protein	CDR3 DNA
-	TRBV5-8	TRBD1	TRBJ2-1	CASSLGQGAWDEQFF	TGTGCCAGCAGCTTAGGACAGGGGGCATGGGATGAGCAGTTCTTC
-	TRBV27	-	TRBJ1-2	CASSADRTNYGYTF	TGTGCCAGCAGCGCTGACAGGACCAACTATGGCTACACCTTC
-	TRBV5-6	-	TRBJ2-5	CASSSRQANKETQYF	TGTGCCAGCAGCTCAAGACAGGCAAATAAAGAGACCCAGTACTTC
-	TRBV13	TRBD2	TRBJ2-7	CASSLTSAPYEQYF	TGTGCCAGCAGCTTAACTAGCGCCCCCTACGAGCAGTACTTC
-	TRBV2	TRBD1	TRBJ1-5	CASRTGVGNQPQHF	TGTGCCAGCAGGACAGGGGTTGGCAATCAGCCCCAGCATTTT
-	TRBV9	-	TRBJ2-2	CASSVAKGGGELFF	TGTGCCAGCAGCGTAGCAAAGGGGGGCGGGGAGCTGTTTTTT
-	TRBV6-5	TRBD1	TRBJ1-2	CASSLNRGDYGYTF	TGTGCCAGCAGCCTGAACAGGGGGGACTATGGCTACACCTTC
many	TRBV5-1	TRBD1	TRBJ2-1	CASSSGTGHNEQFF	TGCGCCAGCAGCTCCGGGACAGGGCACAATGAGCAGTTCTTC
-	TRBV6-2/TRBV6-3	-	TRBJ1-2	CASSYSMGRHANYGYTF	TGTGCCAGCAGTTACTCGATGGGCAGGCATGCTAACTATGGCTACACCTTC
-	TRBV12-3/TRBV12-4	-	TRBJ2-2	CASSFNRGELFF	TGTGCCAGCAGTTTCAACCGCGGGGAGCTGTTTTTT
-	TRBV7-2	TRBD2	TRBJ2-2	CASSLGGLAANTGELFF	TGTGCCAGCAGCTTAGGTGGACTAGCGGCCAACACCGGGGAGCTGTTTTTT
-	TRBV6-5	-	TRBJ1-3	CASGQPSGNTIYF	TGTGCCAGTGGACAGCCCTCTGGAAACACCATATATTTT
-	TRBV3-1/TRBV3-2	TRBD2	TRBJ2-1	CASSQQRGGPFF	TGTGCCAGCAGCCAACAACGGGGGGGCCCGTTCTTC
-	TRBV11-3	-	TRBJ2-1	CASSLSSYNEQFF	TGTGCCAGCAGCTTGAGTTCGTACAATGAGCAGTTCTTC
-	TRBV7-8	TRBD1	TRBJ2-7	CASSLRTGGSYEQYF	TGTGCCAGCAGCTTGAGGACAGGGGGGAGCTACGAGCAGTACTTC
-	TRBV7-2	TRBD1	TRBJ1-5	CASSLAGTGNQPQHF	TGTGCCAGCAGCTTAGCCGGGACAGGCAATCAGCCCCAGCATTTT
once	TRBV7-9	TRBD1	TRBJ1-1	CASSGGQGGTEAFF	TGTGCCAGCAGCGGCGGACAGGGGGGCACTGAAGCTTTCTTT
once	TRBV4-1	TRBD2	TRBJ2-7	CASSQTERGDYEQYF	TGCGCCAGCAGCCAAACAGAGCGGGGGGACTACGAGCAGTACTTC
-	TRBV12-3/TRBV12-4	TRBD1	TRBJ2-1	CASSLVRGLGQFF	TGTGCCAGCAGTTTGGTAAGGGGGCTGGGGCAGTTCTTC
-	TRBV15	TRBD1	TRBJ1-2	CATSRGGQGMEGYTF	TGTGCCACCAGCAGAGGGGGACAGGGGATGGAGGGCTACACCTTC
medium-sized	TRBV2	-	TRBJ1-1	CASSSQGNTEAFF	TGTGCCAGCAGCTCACAGGGGAACACTGAAGCTTTCTTT
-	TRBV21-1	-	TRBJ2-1	CASSKQESSDGRVGNEQFF	TGTGCCAGCAGCAAACAGGAGAGCAGCGACGGCAGGGTTGGGAATGAGCAGTTCTTC
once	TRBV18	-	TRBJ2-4	CASSPLHGTKNIQYF	TGTGCCAGCTCACCACTGCACGGAACCAAAAACATTCAGTACTTC
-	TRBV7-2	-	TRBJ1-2	CASSPSSGYGYTF	TGTGCCAGCAGCCCATCCTCTGGGTATGGCTACACCTTC